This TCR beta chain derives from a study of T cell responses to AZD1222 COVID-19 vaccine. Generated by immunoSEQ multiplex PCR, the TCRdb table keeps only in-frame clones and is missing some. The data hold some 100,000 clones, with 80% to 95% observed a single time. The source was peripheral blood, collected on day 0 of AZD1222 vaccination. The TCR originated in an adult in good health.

The CDR3 sequence is CASSPGIGQGSDTQYF. The CDR3 coding sequence is TGTGCCAGCAGCCCCGGTATCGGGCAGGGATCCGATACGCAGTATTTT. This chain uses TRBV7-3 with TRBJ2-3; D possibly corresponds to TRBD1 (5 bases). The germline CDR1 and CDR2 sequences are SGHTA and FQGTGA. V was cut by 5 bases and J by 6 bases, with 21 bases left in between. This CDR3 is 16 amino acids long.